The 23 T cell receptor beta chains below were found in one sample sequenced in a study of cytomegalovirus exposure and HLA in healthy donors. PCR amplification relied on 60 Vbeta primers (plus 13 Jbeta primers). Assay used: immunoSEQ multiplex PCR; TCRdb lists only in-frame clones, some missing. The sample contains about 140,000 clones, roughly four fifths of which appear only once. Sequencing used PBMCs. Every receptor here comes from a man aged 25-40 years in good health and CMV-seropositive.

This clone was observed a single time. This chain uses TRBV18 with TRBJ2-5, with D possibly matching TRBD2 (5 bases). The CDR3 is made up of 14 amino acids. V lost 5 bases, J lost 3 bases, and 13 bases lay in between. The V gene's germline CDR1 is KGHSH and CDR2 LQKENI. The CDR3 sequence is CASSGEYREETQYF. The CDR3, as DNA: TGTGCCAGCTCAGGGGAGTACAGAGAAGAGACCCAGTACTTC.

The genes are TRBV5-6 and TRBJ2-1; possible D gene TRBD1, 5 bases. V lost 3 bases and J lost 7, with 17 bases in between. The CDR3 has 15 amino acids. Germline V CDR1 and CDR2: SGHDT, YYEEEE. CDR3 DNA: TGTGCCAGCAGCTGGGGCTGGGATATGTATAATGAGCAGTTCTTC. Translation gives CASSWGWDMYNEQFF.

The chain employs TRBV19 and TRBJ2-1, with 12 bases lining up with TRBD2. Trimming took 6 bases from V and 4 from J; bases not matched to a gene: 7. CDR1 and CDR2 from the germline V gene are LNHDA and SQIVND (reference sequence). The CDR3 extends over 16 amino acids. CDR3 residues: CASRQTSGSSYNEQFF. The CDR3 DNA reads TGTGCCAGTAGGCAGACTAGCGGGAGCTCTTACAATGAGCAGTTCTTC.

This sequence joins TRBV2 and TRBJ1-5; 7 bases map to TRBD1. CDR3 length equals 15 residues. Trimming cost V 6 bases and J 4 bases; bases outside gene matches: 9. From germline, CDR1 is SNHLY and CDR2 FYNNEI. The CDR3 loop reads CASSVVTGNNQPQHF. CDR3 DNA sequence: TGTGCCAGCAGCGTAGTGACAGGGAATAATCAGCCCCAGCATTTT. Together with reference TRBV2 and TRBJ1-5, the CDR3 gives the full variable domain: EPEVTQTPSHQVTQMGQEVILRCVPISNHLYFYWYRQILGQKVEFLVSFYNNEISEKSEIFDDQFSVERPDGSNFTLKIRSTKLEDSAMYFCASSVVTGNNQPQHFGDGTRLSIL.

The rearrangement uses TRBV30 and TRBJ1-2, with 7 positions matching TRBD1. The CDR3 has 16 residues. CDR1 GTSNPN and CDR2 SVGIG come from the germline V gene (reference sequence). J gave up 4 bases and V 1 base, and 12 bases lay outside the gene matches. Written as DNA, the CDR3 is TGTGCCTGGAGTGAAACAGGGACAGCCACCCTCTATGGCTACACCTTC. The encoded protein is CAWSETGTATLYGYTF.

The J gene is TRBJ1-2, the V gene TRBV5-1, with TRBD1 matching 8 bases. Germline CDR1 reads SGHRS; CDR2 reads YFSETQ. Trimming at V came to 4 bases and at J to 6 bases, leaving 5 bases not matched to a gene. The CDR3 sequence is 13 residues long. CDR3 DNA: TGCGCCAGCAGCCTGGCAGGGGGCGATGGCTACACCTTC. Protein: CASSLAGGDGYTF.

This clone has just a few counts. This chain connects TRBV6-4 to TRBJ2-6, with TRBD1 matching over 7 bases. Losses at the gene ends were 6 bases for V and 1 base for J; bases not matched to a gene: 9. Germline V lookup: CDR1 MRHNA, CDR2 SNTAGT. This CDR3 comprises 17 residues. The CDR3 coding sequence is TGTGCCAGCAGCCCCACAGGGGCAGGGTCTGGGGCCAACGTCCTGACTTTC. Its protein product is CASSPTGAGSGANVLTF.

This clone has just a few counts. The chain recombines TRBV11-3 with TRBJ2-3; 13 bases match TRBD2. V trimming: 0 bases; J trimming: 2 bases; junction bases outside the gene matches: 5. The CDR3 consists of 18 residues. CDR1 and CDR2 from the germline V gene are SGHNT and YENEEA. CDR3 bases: TGTGCCAGCAGCTTAGACCCGGGACTAGCGGGAAACACAGATACGCAGTATTTT. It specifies CASSLDPGLAGNTDTQYF.

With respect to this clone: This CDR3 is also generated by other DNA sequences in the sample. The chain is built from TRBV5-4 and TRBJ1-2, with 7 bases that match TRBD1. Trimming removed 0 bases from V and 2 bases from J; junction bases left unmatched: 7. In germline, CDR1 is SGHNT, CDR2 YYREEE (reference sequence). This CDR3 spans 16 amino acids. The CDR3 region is CASSLGGDSGNYGYTF. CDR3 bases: TGTGCCAGCAGCTTGGGGGGGGACAGCGGAAACTATGGCTACACCTTC.

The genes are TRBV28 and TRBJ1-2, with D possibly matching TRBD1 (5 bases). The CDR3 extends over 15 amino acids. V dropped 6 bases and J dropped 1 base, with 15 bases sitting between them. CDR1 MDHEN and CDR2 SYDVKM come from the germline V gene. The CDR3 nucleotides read TGTGCCAGCAGCCTTTCAGGGCTAGGTAACTATGGCTACACCTTC. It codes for CASSLSGLGNYGYTF.

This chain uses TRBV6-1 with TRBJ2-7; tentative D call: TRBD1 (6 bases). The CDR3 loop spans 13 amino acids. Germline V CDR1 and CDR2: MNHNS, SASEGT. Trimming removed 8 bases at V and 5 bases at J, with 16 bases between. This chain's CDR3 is CASADRWIDEQYF. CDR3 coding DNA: TGTGCCAGCGCGGACAGATGGATAGACGAGCAGTACTTC.

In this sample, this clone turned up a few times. CDR3 DNA sequence: TGTGCCAGTAGTGGGACAGGGGGCCCTTATCCTACCGACGAGCAGTACTTC. Translated: CASSGTGGPYPTDEQYF. The genes are TRBV19 and TRBJ2-7, with 12 nucleotides matching TRBD1. V shed 5 bases, J shed 5 bases, and the junction held 13 bases outside the gene matches. CDR1 and CDR2 (germline): LNHDA, SQIVND (reference sequence). The CDR3 has 17 amino acids.

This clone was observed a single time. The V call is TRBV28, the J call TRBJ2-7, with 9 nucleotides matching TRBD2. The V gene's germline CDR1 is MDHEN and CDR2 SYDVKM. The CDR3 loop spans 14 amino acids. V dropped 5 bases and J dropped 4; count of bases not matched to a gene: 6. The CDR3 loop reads CASSRRSGRYEQYF. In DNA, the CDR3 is TGTGCCAGCAGTAGGAGGAGCGGGAGGTACGAGCAGTACTTC.

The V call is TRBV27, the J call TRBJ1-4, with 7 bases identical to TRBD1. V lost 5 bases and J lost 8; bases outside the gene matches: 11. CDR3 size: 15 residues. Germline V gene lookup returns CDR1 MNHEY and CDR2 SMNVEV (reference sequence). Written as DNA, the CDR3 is TGTGCCAGCAGTCCCCTGACAGGGTTTAGGGAAAAACTGTTTTTT. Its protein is CASSPLTGFREKLFF.

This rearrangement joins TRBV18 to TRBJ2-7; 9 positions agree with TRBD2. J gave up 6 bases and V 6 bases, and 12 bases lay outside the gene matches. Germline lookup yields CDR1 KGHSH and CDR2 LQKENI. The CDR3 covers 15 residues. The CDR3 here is CASSLPGLASREQYF. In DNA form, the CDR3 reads TGTGCCAGCTCCCTACCGGGACTAGCTTCTCGCGAGCAGTACTTC.

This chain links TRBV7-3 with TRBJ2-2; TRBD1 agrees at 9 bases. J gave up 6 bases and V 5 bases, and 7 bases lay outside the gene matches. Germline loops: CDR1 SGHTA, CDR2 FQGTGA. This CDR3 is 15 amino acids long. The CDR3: CASSRTGVKAGELFF. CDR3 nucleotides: TGTGCCAGCAGCAGGACAGGGGTTAAGGCCGGGGAGCTGTTTTTT.

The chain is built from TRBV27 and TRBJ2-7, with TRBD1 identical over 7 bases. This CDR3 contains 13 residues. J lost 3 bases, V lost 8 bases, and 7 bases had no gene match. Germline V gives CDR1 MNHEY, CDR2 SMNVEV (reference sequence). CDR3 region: CASPRQGHYEQYF. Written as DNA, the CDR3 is TGTGCCAGCCCCCGACAGGGTCACTACGAGCAGTACTTC.

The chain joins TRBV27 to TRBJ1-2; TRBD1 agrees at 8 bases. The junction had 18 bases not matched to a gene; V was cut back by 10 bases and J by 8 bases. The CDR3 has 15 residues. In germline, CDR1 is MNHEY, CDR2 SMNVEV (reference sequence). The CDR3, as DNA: TGTGCCACCGCGACCTTGGACAGGGTGTCACGGGGCTACACCTTC. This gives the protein CATATLDRVSRGYTF.

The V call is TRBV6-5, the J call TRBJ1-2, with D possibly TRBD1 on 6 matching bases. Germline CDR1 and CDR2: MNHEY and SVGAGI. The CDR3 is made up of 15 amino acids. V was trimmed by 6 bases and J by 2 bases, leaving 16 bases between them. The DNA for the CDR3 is TGTGCCAGCAGCACCTCGGGGGGGGCGAACTATGGCTACACCTTC. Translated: CASSTSGGANYGYTF.

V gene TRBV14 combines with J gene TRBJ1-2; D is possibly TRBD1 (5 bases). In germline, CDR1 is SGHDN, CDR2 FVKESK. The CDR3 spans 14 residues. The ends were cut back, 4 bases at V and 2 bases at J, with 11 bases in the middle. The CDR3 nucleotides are TGTGCCAGCAGCCCGACAGTGATGAACTATGGCTACACCTTC. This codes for CASSPTVMNYGYTF.

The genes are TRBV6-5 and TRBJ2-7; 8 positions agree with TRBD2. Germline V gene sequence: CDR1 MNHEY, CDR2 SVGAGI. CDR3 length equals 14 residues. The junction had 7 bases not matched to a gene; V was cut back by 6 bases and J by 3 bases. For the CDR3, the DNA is TGTGCCAGCAGCCCTAGCGGGCGCCACTACGAGCAGTACTTC. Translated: CASSPSGRHYEQYF.

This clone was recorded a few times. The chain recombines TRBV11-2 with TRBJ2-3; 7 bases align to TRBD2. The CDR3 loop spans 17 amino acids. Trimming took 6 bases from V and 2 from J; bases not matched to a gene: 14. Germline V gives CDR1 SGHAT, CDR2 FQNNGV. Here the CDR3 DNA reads TGTGCCAGCAGAGGGGTCCGTCCGGGGGGTTTCACAGATACGCAGTATTTT. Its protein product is CASRGVRPGGFTDTQYF.

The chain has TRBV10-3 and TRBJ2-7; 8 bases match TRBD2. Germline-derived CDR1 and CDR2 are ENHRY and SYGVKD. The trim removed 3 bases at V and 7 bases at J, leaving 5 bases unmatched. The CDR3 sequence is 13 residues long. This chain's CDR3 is CAISDDGRGEQYF. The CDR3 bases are TGTGCCATCAGTGATGACGGGAGGGGGGAGCAGTACTTC.